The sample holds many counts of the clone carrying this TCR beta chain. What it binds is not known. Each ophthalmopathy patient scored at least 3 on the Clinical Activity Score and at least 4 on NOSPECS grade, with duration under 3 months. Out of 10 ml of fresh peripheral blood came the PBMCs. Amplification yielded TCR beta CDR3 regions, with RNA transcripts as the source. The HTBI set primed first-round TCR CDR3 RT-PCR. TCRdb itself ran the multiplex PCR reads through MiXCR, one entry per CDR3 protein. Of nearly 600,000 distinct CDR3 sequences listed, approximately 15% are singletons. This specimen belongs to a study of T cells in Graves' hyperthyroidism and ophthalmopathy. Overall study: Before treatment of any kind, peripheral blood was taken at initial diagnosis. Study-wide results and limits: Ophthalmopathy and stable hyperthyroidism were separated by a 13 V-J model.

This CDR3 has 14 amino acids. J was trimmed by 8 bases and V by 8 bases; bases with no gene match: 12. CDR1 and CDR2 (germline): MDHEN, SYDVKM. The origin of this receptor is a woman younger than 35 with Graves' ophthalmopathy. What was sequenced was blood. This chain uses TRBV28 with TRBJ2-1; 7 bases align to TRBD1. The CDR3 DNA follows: TGTGCCAGCGCGGTTGGACAGGTGGGCTATGAGCAGTTCTTC. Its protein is CASAVGQVGYEQFF.